These T cell receptor beta chains were read from a single sample in a study of blood T cell repertoires in COVID-19. Produced via immunoSEQ multiplex PCR; TCRdb's table is partial and in-frame only. Of more than 250,000 clones in the sample, 75% to 90% are singletons; the top ten hold 4.6%. Sequencing used peripheral blood. The receptors derive from a man between 60 and 75 years old who had recovered from COVID-19. CDR3s include the opening cysteine and the closing phenylalanine or tryptophan. The D gene is left open where the match is weak. The size of a clone is reported for some rows only, either as once, few or many, or as a class for expanded clones.

V gene: TRBV10-1
clone size: .
D gene: .
J gene: TRBJ2-4
CDR3 DNA: TGCGCCAGCAGTGAGATAGTGAAAAACATTCAGTACTTC
CDR3 protein: CASSEIVKNIQYF

V gene: TRBV12-3/TRBV12-4
clone size: .
D gene: TRBD2
J gene: TRBJ2-7
CDR3 DNA: TGTGCCAGCAGCCGGGGGGTGGAGCAGTACTTC
CDR3 protein: CASSRGVEQYF

V gene: TRBV2
clone size: .
D gene: TRBD2
J gene: TRBJ2-3
CDR3 DNA: TGTGCCAGCAGTGAAGCTCTGGGACTAGCGGGAGGAACAGATACGCAGTATTTT
CDR3 protein: CASSEALGLAGGTDTQYF

V gene: TRBV11-3
clone size: .
D gene: .
J gene: TRBJ2-1
CDR3 DNA: TGTGCCAGCAGCCAAAGTTCGGCCACAGGCTACAATGAGCAGTTCTTC
CDR3 protein: CASSQSSATGYNEQFF

V gene: TRBV7-3
clone size: .
D gene: TRBD1
J gene: TRBJ2-3
CDR3 DNA: TGTGCCAGCAGCCCACAGGGGGGCACAGATACGCAGTATTTT
CDR3 protein: CASSPQGGTDTQYF

V gene: TRBV19
clone size: .
D gene: TRBD1
J gene: TRBJ2-6
CDR3 DNA: TGTGCCAGCGACTCAGGGGGCGCCACGACTGGGGCCAACGTCCTGACTTTC
CDR3 protein: CASDSGGATTGANVLTF

V gene: TRBV2
clone size: .
D gene: .
J gene: TRBJ2-7
CDR3 DNA: TGTGCCAGCAGTGGCCTACAGGTCTCGCTTTACGAGCAGTACTTC
CDR3 protein: CASSGLQVSLYEQYF

V gene: TRBV7-8
clone size: .
D gene: .
J gene: TRBJ1-4
CDR3 DNA: TGTGCCAGCAGCCCCCACAGGAAGGAGAAGGAAAAACTGTTTTTT
CDR3 protein: CASSPHRKEKEKLFF

V gene: TRBV28
clone size: few
D gene: .
J gene: TRBJ1-5
CDR3 DNA: TGTGCCGAGCAGGGTGGGGGCATGGGCAATCAGCCCCAGCATTTT
CDR3 protein: CAEQGGGMGNQPQHF

V gene: TRBV10-3
clone size: .
D gene: .
J gene: TRBJ1-5
CDR3 DNA: TGTGCCATCAGTGAGACCCAGGGTAATCAACAGCCCCAGCATTTT
CDR3 protein: CAISETQGNQQPQHF

V gene: TRBV7-7
clone size: .
D gene: TRBD1
J gene: TRBJ1-4
CDR3 DNA: TGTGCGGACAGGGGGCGGGTGAATGAAAAACTGTTTTTT
CDR3 protein: CADRGRVNEKLFF

V gene: TRBV7-9
clone size: .
D gene: TRBD2
J gene: TRBJ2-5
CDR3 DNA: TGTGCCAGCAGCTTAGTTAGGTGGCTAGCGGAAGAGACCCAGTACTTC
CDR3 protein: CASSLVRWLAEETQYF

V gene: TRBV5-1
clone size: .
D gene: TRBD1
J gene: TRBJ2-7
CDR3 DNA: TGCGCCAGCAGCTCGGGACAGAGAGCCTACGAGCAGTACTTC
CDR3 protein: CASSSGQRAYEQYF

V gene: TRBV27
clone size: .
D gene: .
J gene: TRBJ2-7
CDR3 DNA: TGTGCCAGCAGCCTCACCGGGATCCCGTCCTACGAGCAGTACTTC
CDR3 protein: CASSLTGIPSYEQYF

V gene: TRBV14
clone size: .
D gene: .
J gene: TRBJ1-2
CDR3 DNA: TGTGCCAGCAGCCAAGATCAGGGAATTTACGGCTACACCTTC
CDR3 protein: CASSQDQGIYGYTF

V gene: TRBV5-1
clone size: .
D gene: .
J gene: TRBJ2-2
CDR3 DNA: TGCGCCAGCAGCTTGGTCGTCGTAGGGTTCGGGGTAAACACCGGGGAGCTGTTTTTT
CDR3 protein: CASSLVVVGFGVNTGELFF